The T cell receptor (beta chain) described here comes from a study of long-term antiretroviral therapy in people with HIV. Looking at the study overall: Some samples came about a decade before the 2015 immediate-ART recommendation, and these were the earliest.

They ran version v3.0 of the immunoSEQ assay at survey level. TCRdb's copy holds only in-frame clones and misses some; the assay was immunoSEQ multiplex PCR. This sample has tens of thousands of clones, with 80% found just once. Treatment of all HIV participants took place in the United States. V dropped 3 bases and J dropped 4; count of bases not matched to a gene: 5. CDR3 size: 14 residues. The germline V gene has CDR1 LNHDA and CDR2 SQIVND (reference sequence). The receptor was isolated from a middle-aged man with HIV. V gene TRBV19 combines with J gene TRBJ2-5; the match to TRBD2 covers 7 bases. Here the sequenced sample was unsorted PBMCs, taken 0.3 years after starting antiretroviral therapy. CDR3 sequence reads: CASSIGGSLETQYF. The CDR3 coding sequence is TGTGCCAGTAGTATCGGGGGGTCGTTAGAGACCCAGTACTTC. The complete variable domain, with remaining parts taken from reference TRBV19 and TRBJ2-5, reads DGGITQSPKYLFRKEGQNVTLSCEQNLNHDAMYWYRQDPGQGLRLIYYSQIVNDFQKGDIAEGYSVSREKKESFPLTVTSAQKNPTAFYLCASSIGGSLETQYFGPGTRLLVL.